These T cell receptor beta chains were read from a single sample in a study of blood T cell repertoires in COVID-19. Profiled with immunoSEQ multiplex PCR; TCRdb holds only in-frame clones, not every one. Of 240,000 or so clones in the sample, roughly 79% are singletons; the top ten hold around 1.8%. The sample taken for sequencing was peripheral blood. The receptors derive from a woman aged 80 or over with acute or convalescent COVID-19. CDR3s include the opening cysteine and the closing phenylalanine or tryptophan. A D gene is named only where the DNA matches it firmly. Where a row states a size, it is once, few, many or the class of an expanded clone; other rows omit it.

TRBV5-4	TRBJ1-2	-	-	TGTGCCAGCAGCTTGGAGTCGGAGGGGCGCGGCTATGGCTACACCTTC	CASSLESEGRGYGYTF
TRBV5-5	TRBJ1-1	-	TRBD1	TGTGCCAGCAGCCCTTCGGGACAGATTAACACTGAAGCTTTCTTT	CASSPSGQINTEAFF
TRBV5-1	TRBJ1-6	-	TRBD1	TGCGCCAGCAGCTTAACCTCCGGGACAGGGGTTTCTTCACCCCTCCACTTT	CASSLTSGTGVSSPLHF
TRBV21-1	TRBJ2-2	-	-	TGTGCCAGCAGCAGAACCAGTCCGGGACTAGGGAGCACCGGGGAGCTGTTTTTT	CASSRTSPGLGSTGELFF
TRBV5-4	TRBJ1-5	-	-	TGTGCCAGCAGCCCCGGACTTAGCAATCAGCCCCAGCATTTT	CASSPGLSNQPQHF
TRBV5-4	TRBJ2-7	-	-	TGTGCCAGCAGCTTGGTGGGGGCCAGCTACGAGCAGTACTTC	CASSLVGASYEQYF
TRBV4-2	TRBJ2-7	-	-	TGTGCCAGCAGCCAAGATCTACAGGGAAGAGAGCAGTACTTC	CASSQDLQGREQYF
TRBV7-9	TRBJ2-3	few	TRBD2	TGTGCCAGCAGTGACGCTAGCGGGGGTGCAGATACGCAGTATTTT	CASSDASGGADTQYF
TRBV14	TRBJ2-2	-	TRBD1	TGTGCCAGCAGCCAGAGGGGACAGCCGACCGGGGAGCTGTTTTTT	CASSQRGQPTGELFF
TRBV7-3	TRBJ2-3	-	-	TGTGCCAGCAGCGAACTATTCGGACAGCCCGGGGCAGATACGCAGTATTTT	CASSELFGQPGADTQYF
TRBV4-3	TRBJ2-6	-	TRBD1	TGCGCCAGCAGCCGCGGGACAGGGGGTACTGGGGCCAACGTCCTGACTTTC	CASSRGTGGTGANVLTF
TRBV7-9	TRBJ1-1	once	-	TGTGCCAGCAGCTTAGCGGACAAAACGAGAGCTTTCTTT	CASSLADKTRAFF
TRBV5-1	TRBJ1-1	-	-	TGCGCCAGCAGCTTGACGGGTGGCAACACTGAAGCTTTCTTT	CASSLTGGNTEAFF
TRBV6-2/TRBV6-3	TRBJ2-1	-	TRBD2	TGTGCCAGCAGTCACAGCGGGAGCTTAACCTACAATGAGCAGTTCTTC	CASSHSGSLTYNEQFF
TRBV5-1	TRBJ2-6	-	TRBD2	TGCGCCAGCAGCTTGAGTCCCGGGACTAGCGGGACTGGGGCCAACGTCCTGACTTTC	CASSLSPGTSGTGANVLTF
TRBV9	TRBJ1-5	-	-	TGTGCCAGCAGCGTAGACAACAATCAGCCCCAGCATTTT	CASSVDNNQPQHF
TRBV6-6	TRBJ2-7	-	TRBD2	TGTGCCAGCAGCCGCAAAGCGGGAGGGAACTACGAGCAGTACTTC	CASSRKAGGNYEQYF
TRBV7-8	TRBJ1-1	-	-	TGTGCCAGCAGATCGACCCCGGGACAGAACACTGAAGCTTTCTTT	CASRSTPGQNTEAFF
TRBV19	TRBJ1-2	-	TRBD1	TGTGCCAGTAGTGTCACAGGGGTCGGAACTAACTATGGCTACACCTTC	CASSVTGVGTNYGYTF
TRBV28	TRBJ2-1	-	TRBD2	TGTGCCGTCCGACTAGCGGCAGGTAATGAGCAGTTCTTC	CAVRLAAGNEQFF
TRBV3-1/TRBV3-2	TRBJ2-4	-	-	TGTGCCAGCAGCCAACGAGGTTCGAACATTCAGTACTTC	CASSQRGSNIQYF
TRBV7-9	TRBJ1-3	-	-	TGTGCCAGCAGCCAGCAGGGATATGCAAACACCATATATTTT	CASSQQGYANTIYF